This T cell receptor beta chain is drawn from a study of T cell responses to AZD1222 COVID-19 vaccine. Study-wide results and caveats: Just a handful of people given AZD1222 tested seropositive at baseline.

Trimming removed 4 bases from V and 8 bases from J, with 13 bases in between. The V gene's germline CDR1 is SGHDT and CDR2 YYEEEE. This CDR3 is built from 13 residues. TCRdb keeps only in-frame clones here, not all; method: immunoSEQ multiplex PCR. The sample has around 150,000 clones; around nine tenths are singletons. On this clone: The antigen remains undetermined.

The rearrangement uses TRBV5-6 and TRBJ2-1; D is uncertain. This clonotype was obtained from an adult who received the AZD1222 COVID-19 vaccine. This specimen was peripheral blood, taken 28 days after the second AZD1222 dose. CDR3 region: CASSLGPMDEQFF. DNA of the CDR3: TGTGCCAGCAGCCTAGGACCAATGGATGAGCAGTTCTTC.